This record concerns one T cell receptor beta chain sequence. Profiled with immunoSEQ multiplex PCR; TCRdb holds only in-frame clones, not every one. The data hold roughly 22,000 clones, with 80% to 95% observed a single time. This entry is derived from a study of T cell changes during pregnancy in multiple sclerosis. The V gene's germline CDR1 is LNHDA and CDR2 SQIVND (reference sequence). V shed 6 bases and J 2 bases; nucleotides not matched to a gene: 7. CDR3 length: 16 amino acids. The receptor comes from a female donor in good health, enrolled as a control in a pregnancy study. The genes are TRBV19 and TRBJ2-3; 11 nucleotides align to TRBD2. Source: CD4+ T cells from peripheral blood mononuclear cells, taken after pregnancy. CDR3 region: CASRRIAGGVTDTQYF. The CDR3 DNA is TGTGCCAGTAGGCGGATAGCGGGAGGGGTCACAGATACGCAGTATTTT.